This T cell receptor (beta chain) was found in a study of CD8+ T cells in alopecia areata. Germline V CDR1 and CDR2: LGHNA, YSLEER. V dropped 1 base and J dropped 3 bases, with 10 bases sitting between them. This CDR3 has 15 residues. Extraction of RNA preceded its reverse transcription into cDNA, which served as the sequencing template. The assay was immunoSEQ multiplex PCR, and TCRdb's table has in-frame clones only and misses some. There are 65,000 to 95,000 clones in the sample; 51% occur only once, and approximately 5.3% lies in the top ten. The gene calls are TRBV4-3 and TRBJ1-5; possible D gene TRBD1, 6 bases. Sequencing was performed on NKG2D-high CD8+ T cells sorted from blood. This clonotype originated in a human donor with alopecia areata. DNA of the CDR3: TGCGCCAGCAGCCAAGTGCGACAGGACAATCAGCCCCAGCATTTT. Residues: CASSQVRQDNQPQHF.